What follows are 23 T cell receptor beta chains derived from one specimen sequenced in a study of cytomegalovirus exposure and HLA in healthy donors. Vbeta (60) and Jbeta (13) primers were used in the PCR. The table came from immunoSEQ multiplex PCR; TCRdb's copy has only in-frame clones and leaves some out. The data show fewer than 150,000 clones, with 60% to 85% seen just once and nearly 7% held by the top ten. The sample taken for sequencing was PBMCs. All receptors come from a middle-aged man in good health and CMV-seropositive.

The chain employs TRBV7-9 and TRBJ2-6; tentative D call: TRBD2 (6 bases). Germline V gene sequence: CDR1 SEHNR, CDR2 FQNEAQ (reference sequence). Trimming stripped 3 bases from V and 4 bases from J, with 13 bases between. The CDR3 is 16 amino acids. The CDR3 loop is CASSFGGLDGANVLTF. Here the CDR3 DNA reads TGTGCCAGCAGCTTCGGGGGTCTCGACGGGGCCAACGTCCTGACTTTC. Based on the CDR3 plus reference TRBV7-9 and TRBJ2-6, the full variable domain is DTGVSQNPRHKITKRGQNVTFRCDPISEHNRLYWYRQTLGQGPEFLTYFQNEAQLEKSRLLSDRFSAERPKGSFSTLEIQRTEQGDSAMYLCASSFGGLDGANVLTFGAGSRLTVL.

The CDR3 protein is CASKRQGAQSEAFF. For the CDR3, the DNA is TGTGCCAGCAAGAGACAGGGGGCGCAATCTGAAGCTTTCTTT. The rearrangement links TRBV6-5 to TRBJ1-1, with TRBD1 matching 10 bases. Per germline, CDR1 MNHEY and CDR2 SVGAGI. After removal of 7 bases from V and 6 bases from J, the junction contained 8 bases not matched to a gene. There are 14 residues in the CDR3.

The CDR3 nucleotides read TGTGCCAGCAGCGCGGCCCGGGACAGTTTATCACCCCTCCACTTT. Amino acids: CASSAARDSLSPLHF. The chain employs TRBV7-9 and TRBJ1-6, with TRBD1 matching 7 bases. Per germline, CDR1 SEHNR and CDR2 FQNEAQ (reference sequence). This CDR3 is built from 15 residues. The junction had 11 bases not matched to a gene; V was cut back by 5 bases and J by 10 bases.

The CDR3 DNA is TGTGCCAGCAGCTTAGGGACAGCGGACACTGAAGCTTTCTTT. Encoded protein: CASSLGTADTEAFF. The chain has TRBV11-3 and TRBJ1-1, with TRBD1 as a possible D gene (6 bases). Trimming took off 1 base at V and 3 bases at J, with 9 bases between the two ends. Looked up from germline, CDR1 is SGHNT and CDR2 is YENEEA. The CDR3 spans 14 residues.

This clone was found once. CDR3 in amino acids: CASRGGQGAPDTQYF. The CDR3 nucleotides are TGCGCCAGCAGGGGCGGACAGGGGGCCCCAGATACGCAGTATTTT. J is TRBJ2-3 and V is TRBV5-1, with 11 bases lining up with TRBD1. Germline CDR1 SGHRS, CDR2 YFSETQ. The CDR3 covers 15 residues. The V segment lost 5 bases and the J segment 4 bases; nucleotides outside the gene matches: 6.

The rearrangement uses TRBV7-2 and TRBJ2-6; tentative D call: TRBD1 (6 bases). Trimming removed 5 bases from V and 4 bases from J, with 12 bases in between. The CDR3 runs to 15 residues. Germline V gene lookup returns CDR1 SGHTA and CDR2 FQGNSA. The CDR3 sequence: CASSQQGYGANVLTF. CDR3 nucleotides: TGTGCCAGCAGCCAACAGGGTTACGGGGCCAACGTCCTGACTTTC.

The chain carries TRBV5-1 and TRBJ1-1; D possibly corresponds to TRBD1 (6 bases). The V gene's germline CDR1 is SGHRS and CDR2 YFSETQ. CDR3 length: 13 residues. The V and J ends lost 3 bases and 3 bases respectively, with 9 bases between them. CDR3 nucleotide sequence: TGCGCCAGCAGCTCCAGGGGTGACACTGAAGCTTTCTTT. Its translation is CASSSRGDTEAFF.

A remark on this clone: This CDR3 is also generated by other DNA sequences in the sample. The chain couples TRBV9 to TRBJ2-1; 11 positions agree with TRBD2. The germline CDR1 and CDR2 sequences are SGDLS and YYNGEE. CDR3 size: 15 residues. V lost 0 bases, J lost 4 bases, and 0 bases stayed unmatched. The DNA for the CDR3 is TGTGCCAGCAGCGTAGTAGCGGGAGGGTACAATGAGCAGTTCTTC. It specifies CASSVVAGGYNEQFF. Full variable domain (remainder filled in from reference TRBV9 and TRBJ2-1): DSGVTQTPKHLITATGQRVTLRCSPRSGDLSVYWYQQSLDQGLQFLIQYYNGEERAKGNILERFSAQQFPDLHSELNLSSLELGDSALYFCASSVVAGGYNEQFFGPGTRLTVL.

This clone has only a few counts. This chain links TRBV7-2 with TRBJ2-7; D gene ambiguous. This CDR3 comprises 13 residues. Germline V gives CDR1 SGHTA, CDR2 FQGNSA. The V gene lost 2 bases and the J gene lost 3 bases, with 8 bases spanning the gap. The CDR3 reads CASSLIRDYEQYF. The DNA of the CDR3 is TGTGCCAGCAGCTTAATCCGAGACTACGAGCAGTACTTC.

The V and J genes are TRBV6-5 and TRBJ2-7, with D possibly being TRBD1 (6 bases). The germline gives CDR1 MNHEY, CDR2 SVGAGI. CDR3 length: 15 amino acids. V lost 5 bases and J 6 bases, leaving 20 bases between the germline ends. The CDR3 spells CASSPRATGSREQYF. The DNA of the CDR3 is TGTGCCAGCAGTCCCAGAGCTACAGGGTCTCGCGAGCAGTACTTC.

This rearrangement joins TRBV2 to TRBJ2-3; weak D call: TRBD1 (5 bases). Germline V gives CDR1 SNHLY, CDR2 FYNNEI. CDR3 length: 15 residues. Trimming removed 0 bases from V and 0 bases from J, with 7 bases in between. The CDR3 region is CASSEARQSTDTQYF. DNA for the CDR3: TGTGCCAGCAGTGAAGCCCGACAGAGCACAGATACGCAGTATTTT.

The rearrangement joins TRBV29-1 to TRBJ1-4, with D unresolved. Deletions cut 6 bases from V and 0 bases from J, with 8 bases between. The CDR3 has 13 residues. The germline gives CDR1 SQVTM, CDR2 ANQGSEA. The CDR3 DNA reads TGCAGCGTGGGCAAATCAACTAATGAAAAACTGTTTTTT. Protein product: CSVGKSTNEKLFF.

This clone was counted a single time. The V call is TRBV19, the J call TRBJ2-2; 9 positions match TRBD2. Germline V CDR1 and CDR2: LNHDA, SQIVND (reference sequence). V dropped 5 bases and J dropped 5; count of bases not matched to a gene: 6. The CDR3 totals 15 residues. CDR3 protein: CASSRLAGRTGELFF. In nucleotides, the CDR3 is TGTGCCAGTAGTCGCCTAGCGGGACGGACCGGGGAGCTGTTTTTT.

The chain is built from TRBV6-5 and TRBJ2-5, with D perhaps matching TRBD2 (7 bases). The J call is doubtful: the DNA matches TRBJ2-7 better. Per germline, CDR1 MNHEY and CDR2 SVGAGI. This CDR3 comprises 15 residues. In DNA, the CDR3 is TGTGCCAGCAGGGTAGGGGGAGCGGGGTCCTACGAGCAGTACTTC. This codes for CASRVGGAGSYEQYF.

The chain employs TRBV7-2 and TRBJ1-1, with TRBD1 identical over 9 bases. Trimming took 5 bases from V and 6 from J; bases not matched to a gene: 13. This CDR3 contains 16 residues. Germline V gives CDR1 SGHTA, CDR2 FQGNSA. The CDR3 DNA reads as TGTGCCAGCAGCCGAGAGCACAGGGGGCGGCGGGCTGAAGCTTTCTTT. It yields the protein CASSREHRGRRAEAFF.

This sequence joins TRBV27 and TRBJ2-7, with TRBD2 as a possible D gene (7 bases). Between the trimmed V and J ends, which lost 0 bases and 6 bases, there was a span of 15 bases. Germline V gene data show CDR1 as MNHEY and CDR2 as SMNVEV (reference sequence). CDR3 length: 15 amino acids. The CDR3, as DNA: TGTGCCAGCAGTTTATCGAATTGGGGAGGGGGCGAGCAGTACTTC. Its protein product is CASSLSNWGGGEQYF.

The chain recombines TRBV15 with TRBJ1-1, with D tentatively TRBD1 (5 bases). The CDR3 sequence is 14 residues long. From germline, CDR1 is LNHNV and CDR2 YYDKDF (reference sequence). Trimming removed 0 bases from V and 5 bases from J, with 10 bases in between. The CDR3 is CATSRDHAGTEAFF. CDR3 sequence (DNA): TGTGCCACCAGCAGAGATCATGCAGGGACTGAAGCTTTCTTT.

This chain joins TRBV7-8 and TRBJ1-1; D might be TRBD1 (5 bases). Germline CDR1 reads SGHVS; CDR2 reads FQNEAQ. The V gene lost 3 bases and the J gene lost 4 bases, with 15 bases spanning the gap. The CDR3 extends over 15 amino acids. The CDR3 protein is CASSFRGAGSTEAFF. Written as DNA, the CDR3 is TGTGCCAGCAGCTTCCGAGGGGCGGGGAGCACTGAAGCTTTCTTT.

The chain combines TRBV6-5 with TRBJ2-3; 9 bases map to TRBD2. The germline CDR1 and CDR2 sequences are MNHEY and SVGAGI. With V trimmed by 0 bases and J by 4 bases, 2 bases remained unmatched. The CDR3 totals 15 residues. CDR3 in DNA: TGTGCCAGCAGTTACTCTAGCGGGAGCTCAGATACGCAGTATTTT. Its translation: CASSYSSGSSDTQYF.

This clone was detected only once. J is TRBJ2-4 and V is TRBV29-1, with TRBD1 as a possible D gene (7 bases). The CDR3 loop spans 16 amino acids. Between the trimmed V and J ends, which lost 5 bases and 4 bases, there was a span of 21 bases. In germline, CDR1 is SQVTM, CDR2 ANQGSEA. The DNA for the CDR3 is TGCAGCGTTTCTCAGAAGGCGGGACAGAATAAAAACATTCAGTACTTC. This encodes CSVSQKAGQNKNIQYF.

The chain links TRBV4-3 to TRBJ2-5, with a tentative D call TRBD1 (5 bases). The V end lost 0 bases, the J end lost 2 bases, and 10 bases lay between the germline ends. In germline, CDR1 is LGHNA, CDR2 YSLEER. The CDR3 extends over 15 amino acids. CDR3 in amino acids: CASSQDKTAQETQYF. DNA of the CDR3: TGCGCCAGCAGCCAAGATAAGACAGCTCAAGAGACCCAGTACTTC.

The chain links TRBV28 to TRBJ1-1, with 8 nucleotides matching TRBD1. The CDR3 runs to 15 residues. The germline gives CDR1 MDHEN, CDR2 SYDVKM. Unmatched junction bases numbered 9, after V lost 5 bases and J lost 4 bases. The CDR3 here is CASSLPDRVGTEAFF. DNA for the CDR3: TGTGCCAGCAGTCTCCCGGACAGGGTGGGCACTGAAGCTTTCTTT.

This clone was picked up a small number of times. The chain recombines TRBV9 with TRBJ2-1; TRBD2 matches at 10 bases. Germline loops: CDR1 SGDLS, CDR2 YYNGEE. CDR3 length: 15 residues. V was pared by 3 bases and J by 2 bases, with 2 bases of the junction left unmatched. Here the CDR3 reads CASSASGGAYNEQFF. As DNA, the CDR3 is TGTGCCAGCAGCGCCAGCGGGGGGGCCTACAATGAGCAGTTCTTC.